These 16 T cell receptor beta chains share one sample of origin, sequenced in a study of T cells in tumors and immune-related adverse events. The method was immunoSEQ multiplex PCR; TCRdb's version includes in-frame clones alone and lacks a portion of them. The sample contains more than 10,000 clones, 85% to 95% of which appear only once. Sequencing was performed on lymph node tissue, taken from a patient treated with anti-PD-1 therapy. The receptors stem from a female donor with metastatic renal cell carcinoma.

In its sample, this clone was seen once. V usage is TRBV23-1 and J usage is TRBJ2-6, with unresolved D. TRBV23-1 carries the ORF label, with uncertain function. V was trimmed by 0 bases and J by 0 bases, leaving 15 bases between them. The CDR3 has 19 amino acids. The CDR3 bases are TGCGCCAGCAGTCAATCGGCAGAAAGGTATAGCTCTGGGGCCAACGTCCTGACTTTC. The encoded protein is CASSQSAERYSSGANVLTF.

The CDR3 sequence is CASRETGAHEQYF. As DNA, the CDR3 is TGTGCCAGCAGGGAAACAGGGGCCCACGAGCAGTACTTC. The rearrangement links TRBV28 to TRBJ2-7; TRBD1 aligns across 7 bases. With 6 bases clipped from V and 5 bases from J, the junction kept 7 bases outside the gene matches. The CDR3 is 13 amino acids. CDR1 is MDHEN, CDR2 SYDVKM, per germline.

The chain combines TRBV5-1 with TRBJ2-5; D is ambiguous. CDR3 length: 12 residues. CDR1 SGHRS and CDR2 YFSETQ come from the germline V gene. V lost 0 bases and J lost 4, with 4 bases in between. This chain's CDR3 is CASSLGVETQYF. Written as DNA, the CDR3 is TGCGCCAGCAGCTTGGGGGTAGAGACCCAGTACTTC.

This rearrangement joins TRBV11-3 to TRBJ2-1; 12 bases line up with TRBD2. The CDR3 runs to 16 residues. With 5 bases clipped from V and 3 bases from J, the junction kept 5 bases outside the gene matches. Germline-derived CDR1 and CDR2 are SGHNT and YENEEA. The CDR3 coding sequence is TGTGCCAGCAGCCCACCGACTAGCGGGAGCTACAATGAGCAGTTCTTC. Amino acid sequence: CASSPPTSGSYNEQFF.

The gene calls are TRBV5-1 and TRBJ2-1; 7 bases are a match to TRBD2. Germline assignment: CDR1 SGHRS and CDR2 YFSETQ. This CDR3 contains 14 residues. V lost 3 bases, J lost 1 base, and 1 base stayed unmatched. CDR3 coding DNA: TGCGCCAGCAGCTGGACTAGTTCCTACAATGAGCAGTTCTTC. It translates to CASSWTSSYNEQFF.

This sequence joins TRBV19 and TRBJ2-5; TRBD2 aligns across 11 bases. CDR1 is LNHDA and CDR2 is SQIVND in the germline V gene (reference sequence). The CDR3 is 15 residues long. The V segment lost 1 base and the J segment 5 bases; nucleotides outside the gene matches: 3. The CDR3 DNA follows: TGTGCCAGTAGTATAGCTAGCGGGAGGCGGGAGACCCAGTACTTC. Translation gives CASSIASGRRETQYF.

V is TRBV28 and J is TRBJ1-4; 9 bases align to TRBD1. Germline assignment: CDR1 MDHEN and CDR2 SYDVKM. With 5 bases clipped from V and 8 bases from J, the junction kept 9 bases outside the gene matches. This CDR3 has 15 residues. The chain's CDR3 is CASSPWTGEREKLFF. CDR3 nucleotides: TGTGCCAGCAGTCCTTGGACAGGGGAAAGGGAAAAACTGTTTTTT.

This clone was seen just once. The chain joins TRBV11-3 to TRBJ2-6, with D perhaps TRBD2 (6 bases). CDR1 and CDR2 from the germline V gene are SGHNT and YENEEA. Trimming shortened V by 4 bases and J by 2 bases, and 15 bases separated the two germline ends. The CDR3 spans 17 residues. In DNA form, the CDR3 reads TGTGCCAGCAGCTGGAGGGGATTTTCTGCTGGGGCCAACGTCCTGACTTTC. As protein: CASSWRGFSAGANVLTF. Together with reference TRBV11-3 and TRBJ2-6, the CDR3 gives the full variable domain: EAGVVQSPRYKIIEKKQPVAFWCNPISGHNTLYWYLQNLGQGPELLIRYENEEAVDDSQLPKDRFSAERLKGVDSTLKIQPAELGDSAVYLCASSWRGFSAGANVLTFGAGSRLTVL.

The V call is TRBV5-1, the J call TRBJ2-3; 7 bases line up with TRBD2. V trimming: 0 bases; J trimming: 5 bases; junction bases outside the gene matches: 9. Per the germline V gene, CDR1 is SGHRS and CDR2 is YFSETQ. The length of the CDR3 is 16 residues. The CDR3 DNA sequence: TGCGCCAGCAGCTTGGAGGGTCAGGGAGGGGTAGATACGCAGTATTTT. Translating gives CASSLEGQGGVDTQYF.

J is TRBJ2-7 and V is TRBV6-7; D tentatively fits TRBD1 or TRBD2 (7 bases each). TRBV6-7 is designated an ORF whose function remains uncertain. The CDR3 length is 18 residues. Trimming stripped 10 bases from V and 0 bases from J, with 28 bases between. In DNA, the CDR3 is TGTGCCACGGCTAAAAAATGGGGGAGGGGGCGATACTCCTACGAGCAGTACTTC. This gives the protein CATAKKWGRGRYSYEQYF.

The chain joins TRBV6-1 to TRBJ1-4; TRBD1 matches 7 bases. CDR3 length: 13 residues. Germline CDR1 is MNHNS and CDR2 is SASEGT. J was trimmed by 6 bases and V by 8 bases; bases with no gene match: 6. For the CDR3, the DNA is TGTGCCAGCGAGACAGGGTTGGATGAAAAACTGTTTTTT. Translating gives CASETGLDEKLFF.

The chain links TRBV6-1 to TRBJ1-2; 7 positions match TRBD1. J gave up 0 bases and V 3 bases, and 10 bases lay outside the gene matches. Germline V gene lookup returns CDR1 MNHNS and CDR2 SASEGT. CDR3 length: 17 amino acids. CDR3 region: CASSDVKGTATNYGYTF. In DNA form, the CDR3 reads TGTGCCAGCAGTGACGTTAAGGGGACAGCTACTAACTATGGCTACACCTTC.

The J gene is TRBJ2-7, the V gene TRBV19, with a weak D call TRBD1 (6 bases). Germline CDR1 and CDR2: LNHDA and SQIVND (reference sequence). The CDR3 is made up of 16 amino acids. Deletions cut 4 bases from V and 2 bases from J, with 18 bases between. CDR3 in DNA: TGTGCCAGTAGTAGCTATGAGGGGACATCGACCTACGAGCAGTACTTC. It codes for CASSSYEGTSTYEQYF.

The gene calls are TRBV23-1 and TRBJ1-5; D call uncertain. TRBV23-1 has ORF status, its function being uncertain. Trimming cost V 2 bases and J 2 bases, with 13 bases left between them. The CDR3 spans 16 residues. CDR3 nucleotides: TGCGCCAGCAGTCAAAACTGGGAAAGGGGCAATCAGCCCCAGCATTTT. Protein sequence: CASSQNWERGNQPQHF.

The V gene is TRBV19, the J gene TRBJ2-3; 7 nucleotides line up with TRBD2. V trimming: 5 bases; J trimming: 4 bases; junction bases outside the gene matches: 12. This CDR3 is 16 amino acids long. Germline CDR1 and CDR2: LNHDA and SQIVND (reference sequence). The DNA for the CDR3 is TGTGCCAGTAGTGAGCGGGGCGGGGTGTCCCCAGATACGCAGTATTTT. This sequence encodes CASSERGGVSPDTQYF.

V and J are TRBV30 and TRBJ2-5, with D unresolved. Germline loops: CDR1 GTSNPN, CDR2 SVGIG (reference sequence). The CDR3 length is 14 residues. Trimming stripped 3 bases from V and 7 bases from J, with 18 bases between. CDR3 residues: CAWSPHFSAVTQYF. CDR3 DNA sequence: TGTGCCTGGAGCCCGCACTTTTCGGCGGTGACCCAGTACTTC.